This T cell receptor (beta chain) was captured by sequencing in a study of blood T cell repertoires in COVID-19. Seattle-derived patients entered the study during active infection and were followed longitudinally. As regards this clone: Other DNA sequences in this specimen translate into the identical CDR3.

The assay was immunoSEQ multiplex PCR, and TCRdb's table has in-frame clones only and misses some. The table includes approximately 200,000 clones, under 90% detected once. The ends were cut back, 4 bases at V and 2 bases at J, with 2 bases in the middle. Germline V gene data show CDR1 as MNHEY and CDR2 as SVGEGT. The CDR3 consists of 12 residues. The receptor was derived from a person aged 65 to 85 with COVID-19, enrolled during active disease. This sequence joins TRBV6-2 or TRBV6-3 and TRBJ2-2; D ambiguous. Specimen: peripheral blood. The CDR3 is CASSSNTGELFF. The CDR3 nucleotides read TGTGCCAGCAGTTCAAACACCGGGGAGCTGTTTTTT.